This T cell receptor beta chain was captured in a study of shared clonotypes between healthy human individuals. Germline V gene sequence: CDR1 SGHDT, CDR2 YYEEEE. The junction had 8 bases not matched to a gene; V was cut back by 3 bases and J by 3 bases. There are 16 residues in the CDR3. The repertoire was sequenced with immunoSEQ multiplex PCR; TCRdb's copy has only in-frame clones and lacks some. Of roughly 500,000 clones in the sample, almost 97% are singletons; the top ten hold under 0.06%. The source of this sequence is a woman under 40 in good health. The chain employs TRBV5-6 and TRBJ2-1, with 8 bases matching TRBD2. Sequenced input: naive CD4+ T cells sorted from blood. Subset: CD45RA+ positively selected. As DNA, the CDR3 is TGTGCCAGCAGCTACATTGCTAGCGGGCACTACAATGAGCAGTTCTTC. As protein: CASSYIASGHYNEQFF.